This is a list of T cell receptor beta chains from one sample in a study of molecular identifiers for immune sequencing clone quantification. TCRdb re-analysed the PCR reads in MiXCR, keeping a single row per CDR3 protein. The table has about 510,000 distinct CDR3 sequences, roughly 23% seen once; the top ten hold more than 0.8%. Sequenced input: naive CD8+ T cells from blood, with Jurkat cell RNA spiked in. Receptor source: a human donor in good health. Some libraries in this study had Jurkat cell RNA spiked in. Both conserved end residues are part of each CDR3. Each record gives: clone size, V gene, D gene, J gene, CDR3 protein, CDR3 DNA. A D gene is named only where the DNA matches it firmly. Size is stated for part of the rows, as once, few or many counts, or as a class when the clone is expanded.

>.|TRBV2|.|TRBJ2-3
CASSPDSTDAQYF
TGTGCCAGCAGTCCTGACAGCACAGATGCGCAGTATTTT
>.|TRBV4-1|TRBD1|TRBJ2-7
CASSSTGDYEQYF
TGCGCCAGCAGCTCCACAGGGGATTACGAGCAGTACTTC
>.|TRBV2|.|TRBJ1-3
CASSELFRDKAGDTIYF
TGTGCCAGCAGTGAATTGTTCCGGGACAAAGCTGGAGACACCATATATTTT
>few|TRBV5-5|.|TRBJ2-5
CASSLGDSTGETQYF
TGTGCCAGCAGCTTGGGGGACTCTACCGGAGAGACCCAGTACTTC
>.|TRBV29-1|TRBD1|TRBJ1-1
CSVEPQGDPTEAFF
TGCAGCGTTGAACCCCAGGGGGATCCCACTGAAGCTTTCTTT
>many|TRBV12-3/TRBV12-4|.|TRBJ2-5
CASSLARYQETQYF
TGTGCCAGCAGTTTGGCGAGGTACCAAGAGACCCAGTACTTC
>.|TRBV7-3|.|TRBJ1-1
CASSTTLNTEAFF
TGTGCCAGCAGCACCACCCTGAACACTGAAGCTTTCTTT
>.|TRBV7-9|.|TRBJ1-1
CASSPKGPTVMNTEAFF
TGTGCCAGCAGCCCCAAGGGGCCTACAGTTATGAACACTGAAGCTTTCTTT
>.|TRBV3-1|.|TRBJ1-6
CASSQDGQTYNSPLHF
TGTGCCAGCAGCCAAGATGGGCAAACCTATAATTCACCCCTCCACTTT
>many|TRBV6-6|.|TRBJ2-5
CASRNGWGWEETQYF
TGTGCCAGCAGAAACGGTTGGGGCTGGGAAGAGACCCAGTACTTC
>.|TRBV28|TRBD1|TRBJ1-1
CASSWTGAGAFF
TGTGCCAGCAGCTGGACAGGGGCCGGGGCTTTCTTT
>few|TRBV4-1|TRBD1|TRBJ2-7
CASSQQRTGDYEQYF
TGCGCCAGCAGCCAGCAACGGACAGGGGACTACGAGCAGTACTTC
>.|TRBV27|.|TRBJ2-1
CASSLEGRGYNEQFF
TGTGCCAGCAGTTTAGAGGGAAGGGGGTACAATGAGCAGTTCTTC
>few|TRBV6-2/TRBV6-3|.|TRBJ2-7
CATGVSYEQYF
TGTGCCACGGGGGTCTCCTACGAGCAGTACTTC
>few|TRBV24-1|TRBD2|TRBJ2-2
CATSDFRNSGSYGELFF
TGTGCCACCAGTGATTTCCGAAATAGCGGGTCGTACGGGGAGCTGTTTTTT
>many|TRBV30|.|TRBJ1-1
CAWSVLGKDTEAFF
TGTGCCTGGAGTGTACTGGGGAAGGACACTGAAGCTTTCTTT
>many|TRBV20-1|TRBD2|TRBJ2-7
CSAREPRLAGAYEQYF
TGCAGTGCTAGAGAACCCCGACTAGCGGGTGCCTACGAGCAGTACTTC
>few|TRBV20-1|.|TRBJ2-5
CSIPPGEQETQYF
TGCAGTATTCCGCCGGGGGAACAAGAGACCCAGTACTTC